The clone carrying this TCR beta chain was found many times. The antigen remains undetermined. The data are from a study of T cell repertoires in cytomegalovirus infection. Findings and caveats of the study: Dominant in the ex vivo response were TCR beta clonotypes restricted by HLA-C and specific for CMV.

Each CDR3 protein gets one entry after TCRdb re-called the reads with MiXCR. The sample contains 210,000 or so distinct CDR3 sequences, 6.5% of which appear only once. Germline lookup yields CDR1 MNHNS and CDR2 SASEGT. CDR3 size: 10 residues. V lost 6 bases and J 7 bases, leaving 6 bases between the germline ends. The genes are TRBV6-1 and TRBJ1-2; D gene uncertain. Source material: PBMCs. The sequence was collected from a human donor in good health (CMV status not recorded). Some clones in this sample may be carry-over from other donors' samples. The DNA for the CDR3 is TGTGCCAGCAGCGAGCGTGGCTACACCTTC. Translation: CASSERGYTF.